Detailed here is one T cell receptor beta chain. Its antigen remains unidentified. Drawn from each donor were ten milliliters of peripheral blood. PCR was performed a second time for about 7 to 11 cycles using a sample-barcoded 5' primer and a J-beta primer mix. TCRdb called the 5' RACE reads again in MiXCR, with one record for every CDR3 protein. Among over 1,200,000 distinct CDR3 sequences, around 59% were seen once, and the ten largest hold 5% to 7%. The data were taken from a study of blood T cells in healthy people across ages. Study-level findings and limits: With age, beta diversity per million T cells declined roughly linearly, significantly by about 37.

The length of the CDR3 is 16 residues. CDR1 is SQVTM and CDR2 is ANQGSEA in the germline V gene. The J segment lost 3 bases and the V segment lost 5 bases, leaving 10 bases of the junction unmatched. The chain recombines TRBV29-1 with TRBJ2-7, with 13 bases that match TRBD2. Sequencing was performed on blood. The sequence was obtained from a young man in good health. CDR3 bases: TGCAGCGTTAAGGGGACAGGGACTAGCGGGGACTACGAGCAGTACTTC. Encoded protein: CSVKGTGTSGDYEQYF.